Detailed here is one TCR beta chain. What it recognizes is unknown. The record originates from a study of PD-1 blockade in mismatch repair-deficient tumors. Libraries were prepared by immunoSEQ multiplex PCR; TCRdb keeps only in-frame clonotypes and omits some of them. The sample lists 35,000 to 45,000 clones, 85% occurring once. CDR1 PRHDT and CDR2 FYEKMQ come from the germline V gene (reference sequence). This CDR3 has 12 amino acids. The ends lost 5 bases at V and 11 bases at J; junction bases unmatched: 7. Study-level findings and limits: Tumor-resident clones, often absent from pretreatment blood, expanded after pembrolizumab and then contracted.

The V gene is TRBV13, the J gene TRBJ1-1, with TRBD1 matching over 8 bases. The clonotype originates from an adult with mismatch repair-deficient cancer. The sequences come from peripheral blood, collected roughly 75 weeks after starting pembrolizumab. The CDR3 coding sequence is TGTGCCAGCAGCGTCGACAGGGGAAAGGCTTTCTTT. Translating it yields CASSVDRGKAFF. Variable domain in full (rest from reference TRBV13 and TRBJ1-1): AAGVIQSPRHLIKEKRETATLKCYPIPRHDTVYWYQQGPGQDPQFLISFYEKMQSDKGSIPDRFSAQQFSDYHSELNMSSLELGDSALYFCASSVDRGKAFFGQGTRLTVV.